The clone carrying this T cell receptor (beta chain) occurred a few times. This entry comes from a study of blood T cell repertoires in COVID-19. Study-wide context: Whether acute or convalescent, the COVID-19 samples came from the United States, Italy and Spain. From T cells, B-cell-depleted T cells, or PBMCs came the material, which was cDNA or gDNA.

As originally analysed: By means of reference gene primer amplification, nucleated cell counts were estimated. Only in-frame clones appear in the TCRdb table, and some are missing; sequencing was by immunoSEQ multiplex PCR. That table furnishes V, J and clone size, whereas the DNA furnished D and trimming. Seen here are around 210,000 clones, around 80% observed once, and the top ten hold roughly 6%. The V segment lost 3 bases and the J segment 7 bases; nucleotides outside the gene matches: 1. Germline assignment: CDR1 LGHDT and CDR2 YNNKEL (reference sequence). This CDR3 is built from 13 residues. The sequencing input was peripheral blood. The rearrangement joins TRBV3-1 (or the pseudogene TRBV3-2) to TRBJ1-2; the match to TRBD1 covers 11 bases. The receptor comes from an older woman with acute or convalescent COVID-19. The CDR3 coding sequence is TGTGCCAGCAGCCAGGACAGGGGGCTTGGCTACACCTTC. Its translation: CASSQDRGLGYTF.